The entry below describes one T cell receptor beta chain. The data belong to a study of technical replicates of blood from a few donors. Clones were sequenced by immunoSEQ multiplex PCR, and TCRdb holds only the in-frame ones, with some missing. Among approximately 76,000 clones listed, 90% to 95% were seen once. The CDR3 consists of 15 residues. Per germline, CDR1 MGHRA and CDR2 YSYEKL. With 2 bases removed from V and 6 bases from J, the gap between germline ends came to 14 bases. V gene TRBV4-1 combines with J gene TRBJ2-1; TRBD2 might be the D (5 bases). The TCR comes from a human donor in good health. Sequencing input: T cells isolated from PBMCs. CDR3 DNA: TGCGCCAGCAGCCAACTTGGACTGATAAGCAATGAGCAGTTCTTC. Translated: CASSQLGLISNEQFF.